Listed below are T cell receptor beta chains from one sample, sequenced in a study of T-cell memory formation after mild COVID-19. A single record per CDR3 protein comes from TCRdb applying MiXCR to the 5' RACE reads. The sample holds 250,000 to 350,000 distinct CDR3 sequences, roughly 15% seen once. The sample taken for sequencing was PBMCs or a T cell subset sorted from them (not recorded which). Receptors were obtained from a man between 18 and 35 years old who had mild COVID-19 (a few samples of this study predate the infection). Cell type and time point are not known. CDR3s include the opening cysteine and the closing phenylalanine or tryptophan. The D gene is left open where the match is weak. Size tells how often a clone was seen (once, few, many) or the class of an expanded clone, and some rows leave it out.

CDR3 DNA | CDR3 protein | CDR3 length | D gene | J gene | V gene | clone size
TGTGCCAGCAGTGGGACCGGGACCCCTCCCGACGGCTACACCTTC | CASSGTGTPPDGYTF | 15 | NA | TRBJ1-2 | TRBV6-6 | NA
TGTGCCAGCAGTTTCGGGGGTGCGAGCAATCAGCCCCAGCATTTT | CASSFGGASNQPQHF | 15 | NA | TRBJ1-5 | TRBV25-1 | many
TGTGCCAGCAGTTACCCTCAAGGTGAGCAGTTCTTC | CASSYPQGEQFF | 12 | NA | TRBJ2-1 | TRBV6-2/TRBV6-3 | few
TGCAGTGCTACACAGGGGGAAGTCAATAATTCACCCCTCCACTTT | CSATQGEVNNSPLHF | 15 | TRBD1 | TRBJ1-6 | TRBV20-1 | many
TGTGCCAGCAGTTACTCGGGCAGGGGAGGCTACGAGCAGTACTTC | CASSYSGRGGYEQYF | 15 | NA | TRBJ2-7 | TRBV6-5 | few
TGTGCCAGCAGCGTCACAGGGGACCCCATCCAGCCCCAGCATTTT | CASSVTGDPIQPQHF | 15 | TRBD1 | TRBJ1-5 | TRBV6-6 | few
TGTGCCAGCAGCTGGACAGGGGTAGGTCAGCCCCAGCATTTT | CASSWTGVGQPQHF | 14 | TRBD1 | TRBJ1-5 | TRBV7-9 | NA
TGCGCCAGCAGCCCGCAGGGACAGGGTGGCACAGATACGCAGTATTTT | CASSPQGQGGTDTQYF | 16 | TRBD1 | TRBJ2-3 | TRBV5-1 | NA
TGTGCCAGCAGTTACCGTAAGGGTTGGGGCAATCAGCCCCAGCATTTT | CASSYRKGWGNQPQHF | 16 | NA | TRBJ1-5 | TRBV6-5 | many
TGTGCCAGCAGTTCGTCCGGTCCCGAGACCCAGTACTTC | CASSSSGPETQYF | 13 | NA | TRBJ2-5 | TRBV12-3/TRBV12-4 | many
TGTGCCAGCAGTTACTCGAGCCGGGTGAATGGCTACACCTTC | CASSYSSRVNGYTF | 14 | NA | TRBJ1-2 | TRBV6-5 | few
TGTGCCAGCAGTTCGCAGGGGTGGCAGCCCCAGCATTTT | CASSSQGWQPQHF | 13 | NA | TRBJ1-5 | TRBV6-5 | NA
TGTGCCAGCAGCCAAGATTTGGGAACAGAGACCCAGTACTTC | CASSQDLGTETQYF | 14 | NA | TRBJ2-5 | TRBV3-1 | NA
TGTGCCAGCAGCTCGACAGGGGGGAACTATGGCTACACCTTC | CASSSTGGNYGYTF | 14 | TRBD1 | TRBJ1-2 | TRBV7-9 | few
TGTGCCACCAGAGCCGGGGGTATATTCACTGAAGCTTTCTTT | CATRAGGIFTEAFF | 14 | NA | TRBJ1-1 | TRBV24-1 | few